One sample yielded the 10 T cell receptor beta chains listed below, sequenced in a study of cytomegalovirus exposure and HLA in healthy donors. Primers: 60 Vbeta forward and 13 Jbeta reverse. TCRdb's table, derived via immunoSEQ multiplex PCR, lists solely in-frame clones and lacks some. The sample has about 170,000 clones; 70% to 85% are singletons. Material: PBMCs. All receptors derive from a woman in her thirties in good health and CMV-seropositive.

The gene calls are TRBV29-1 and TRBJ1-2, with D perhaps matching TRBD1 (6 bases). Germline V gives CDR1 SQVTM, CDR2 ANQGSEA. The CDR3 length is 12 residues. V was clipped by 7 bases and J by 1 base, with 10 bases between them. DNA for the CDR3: TGCAGCGCGCGGACAGATAACTATGGCTACACCTTC. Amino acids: CSARTDNYGYTF.

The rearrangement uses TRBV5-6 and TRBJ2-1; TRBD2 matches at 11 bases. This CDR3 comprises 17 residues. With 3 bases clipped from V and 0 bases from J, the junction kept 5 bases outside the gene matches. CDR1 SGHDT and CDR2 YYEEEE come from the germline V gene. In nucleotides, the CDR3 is TGTGCCAGCAGCTACAGGACTAGCGGGTTCTCCTACAATGAGCAGTTCTTC. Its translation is CASSYRTSGFSYNEQFF.

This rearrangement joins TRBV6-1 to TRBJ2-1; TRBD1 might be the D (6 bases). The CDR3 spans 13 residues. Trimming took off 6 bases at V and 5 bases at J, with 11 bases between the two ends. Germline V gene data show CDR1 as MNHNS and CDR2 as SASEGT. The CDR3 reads CASRTGRDNEQFF. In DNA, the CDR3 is TGTGCCAGCAGGACAGGAAGAGACAATGAGCAGTTCTTC.

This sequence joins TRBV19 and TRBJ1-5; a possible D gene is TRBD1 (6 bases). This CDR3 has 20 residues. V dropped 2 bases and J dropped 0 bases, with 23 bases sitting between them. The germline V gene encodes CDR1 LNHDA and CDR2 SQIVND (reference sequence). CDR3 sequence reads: CASSIRTGTQLRNSNQPQHF. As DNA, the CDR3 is TGTGCCAGTAGTATACGTACCGGGACACAGTTACGAAATAGCAATCAGCCCCAGCATTTT.

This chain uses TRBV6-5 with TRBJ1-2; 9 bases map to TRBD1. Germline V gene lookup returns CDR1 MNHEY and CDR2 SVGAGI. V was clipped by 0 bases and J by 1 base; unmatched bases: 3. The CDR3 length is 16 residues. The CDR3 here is CASSYSGTGLNYGYTF. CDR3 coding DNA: TGTGCCAGCAGTTACTCGGGGACAGGGCTTAACTATGGCTACACCTTC.

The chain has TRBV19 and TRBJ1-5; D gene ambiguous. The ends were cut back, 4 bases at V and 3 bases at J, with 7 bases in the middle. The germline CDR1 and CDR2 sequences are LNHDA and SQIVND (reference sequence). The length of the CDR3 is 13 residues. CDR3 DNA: TGTGCCAGTAGTAGTCAGATCAATCAGCCCCAGCATTTT. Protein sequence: CASSSQINQPQHF.

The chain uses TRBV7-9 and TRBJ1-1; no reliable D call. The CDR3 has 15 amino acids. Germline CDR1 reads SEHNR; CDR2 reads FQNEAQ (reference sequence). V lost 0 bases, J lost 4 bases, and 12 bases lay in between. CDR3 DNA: TGTGCCAGCAGCTTAGCGGGCAGCCACTCCACTGAAGCTTTCTTT. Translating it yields CASSLAGSHSTEAFF.

CDR3 bases: TGTGCCAGCAGTTTCGGGGCTAACTATGGCTACACCTTC. The encoded protein is CASSFGANYGYTF. The chain has TRBV6-6 and TRBJ1-2, with D unresolved. V was shortened by 4 bases and J by 0 bases, with 6 bases between the two germline ends. The length of the CDR3 is 13 residues. CDR1 and CDR2 (germline): MNHNY, SVGAGI (reference sequence).

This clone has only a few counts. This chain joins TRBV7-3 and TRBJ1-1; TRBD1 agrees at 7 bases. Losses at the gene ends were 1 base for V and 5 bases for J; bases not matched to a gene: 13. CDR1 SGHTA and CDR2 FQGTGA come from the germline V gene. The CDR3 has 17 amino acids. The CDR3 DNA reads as TGTGCCAGCAGCTTAAGAGGGGGCGCGGATGGCGGGACTGAAGCTTTCTTT. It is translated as CASSLRGGADGGTEAFF.

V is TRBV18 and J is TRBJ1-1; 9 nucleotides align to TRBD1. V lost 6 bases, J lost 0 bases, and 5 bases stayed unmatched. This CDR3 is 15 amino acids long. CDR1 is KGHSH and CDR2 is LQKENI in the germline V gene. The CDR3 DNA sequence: TGTGCCAGCTCGCCTAGGGACAGGGTGAACACTGAAGCTTTCTTT. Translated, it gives CASSPRDRVNTEAFF.